This TCR beta chain was sequenced during a study of early T cells in non-severe SARS-CoV-2 infection. About the research overall: The sequenced material was bulk RNA from unsorted whole blood, and its chains were unpaired. Findings of the study overall: Anti-spike CD8 responses were favored in VDJdb matching, and private and CD4 specificities were missed.

Individual cDNA molecules carried attached unique molecular identifiers. MiXCR, applied by TCRdb to the 5' RACE reads, yields one record per CDR3 protein. Of tens of thousands of distinct CDR3 sequences in the sample, around 10% were seen once. Ten or more counts support this clonotype. No antigen is known for it. The V and J ends lost 5 bases and 9 bases respectively, with 7 bases between them. Looked up from germline, CDR1 is SGHTA and CDR2 is FQGNSA. The CDR3 is 11 amino acids. The source was whole blood, collected at baseline. The TCR originated in an adult who was a healthcare worker with PCR-confirmed SARS-CoV-2 infection or an uninfected control (not recorded which). V and J are TRBV7-2 and TRBJ2-2; D is uncertain. The CDR3 protein is CASSTLRELFF. The CDR3, as DNA: TGTGCCAGCAGCACACTACGGGAGCTGTTTTTT.